This T cell receptor (beta chain) was identified during a study of metastatic and nonmetastatic thyroid tumors. Thyroid surgery was preceded by no treatment in any patient. Through MiXCR, TCRdb re-clonotyped the PCR reads. The table shows 4,000 to 5,500 clones, with 20% to 25% occurring only once. CDR1 and CDR2 from the germline V gene are DFQATT and SNEGSKA (reference sequence). The V segment lost 5 bases and the J segment 3 bases; nucleotides outside the gene matches: 3. The CDR3 covers 13 residues. The chain links TRBV20-1 to TRBJ2-7, with 11 bases fitting TRBD1. The origin of this receptor is a male donor with papillary thyroid cancer or a benign thyroid nodule (not recorded which). Some clones in this sample may be carry-over from other donors' samples. The specimen was tumor tissue. The CDR3: CSASGTGGYEQYF. The DNA of the CDR3 is TGCAGTGCTTCCGGGACAGGGGGCTACGAGCAGTACTTC.